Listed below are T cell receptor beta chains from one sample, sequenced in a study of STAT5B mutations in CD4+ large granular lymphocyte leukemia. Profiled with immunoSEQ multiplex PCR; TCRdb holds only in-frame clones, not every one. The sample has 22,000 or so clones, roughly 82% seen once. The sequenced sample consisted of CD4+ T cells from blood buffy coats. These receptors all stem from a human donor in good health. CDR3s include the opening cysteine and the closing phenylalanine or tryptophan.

CASSHLPGKEYEQYF,TRBV4-3,TRBJ2-7
CASTVGRRNTEAFF,TRBV19,TRBJ1-1
CASSLSGANVLTF,TRBV5-6,TRBJ2-6
CAWSGRHTGAIGTDTQYF,TRBV30,TRBJ2-3
CASSLRIAGLHNEQFF,TRBV11-3,TRBJ2-1
CASSRVPSSYEQYF,TRBV5-1,TRBJ2-7
CASRPDGRNYGYTF,TRBV6-5,TRBJ1-2
CASSLSTGNPYEQYF,TRBV5-1,TRBJ2-7
CASSDQGFSGNTIYF,TRBV6-1,TRBJ1-3
CASSLGTKYNEQFF,TRBV7-2,TRBJ2-1
CASSSARTNEQFF,TRBV7-9,TRBJ2-1
CASRLTSGNYNEQFF,TRBV2,TRBJ2-1
CASSLSPGTTQYF,TRBV7-3,TRBJ2-3
CASSRTGSTEAFF,TRBV6-5,TRBJ1-1
CASSSNPTQETQYF,TRBV5-6,TRBJ2-5
CAIRGDQETQYF,TRBV6-5,TRBJ2-5
CASSRTPNTGELFF,TRBV6-5,TRBJ2-2
CASRNKQGSSNQPQHF,TRBV6-6,TRBJ1-5
CASSYRGGYNEQFF,TRBV7-2,TRBJ2-1
CASSSWGRGAGEQFF,TRBV27,TRBJ2-1
CASRSPGLTYEQYF,TRBV19,TRBJ2-7
CASSLYDLDRAHEQYF,TRBV28,TRBJ2-7